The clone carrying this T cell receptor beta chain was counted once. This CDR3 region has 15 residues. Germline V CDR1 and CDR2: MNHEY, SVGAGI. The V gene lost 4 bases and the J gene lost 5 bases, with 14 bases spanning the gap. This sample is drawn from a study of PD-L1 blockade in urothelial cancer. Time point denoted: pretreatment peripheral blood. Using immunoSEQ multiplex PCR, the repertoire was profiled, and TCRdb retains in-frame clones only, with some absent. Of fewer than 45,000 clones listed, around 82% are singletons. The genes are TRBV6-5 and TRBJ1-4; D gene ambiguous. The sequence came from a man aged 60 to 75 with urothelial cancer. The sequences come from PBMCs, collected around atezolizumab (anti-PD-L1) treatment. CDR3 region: CASSLAGSPNEKLFF. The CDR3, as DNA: TGTGCCAGCAGTTTGGCCGGGTCCCCGAATGAAAAACTGTTTTTT.